These 9 T cell receptor beta chains originate from one sample sequenced in a study of CD8 T cells in Susac syndrome. RNA, at roughly 0.45 to 1 ug, was reverse transcribed with random hexamers. MiXCR, applied by TCRdb to the immunoSEQ multiplex PCR reads, yields one record per CDR3 protein. The sample consists of 150,000 to 200,000 distinct CDR3 sequences, just under 95% of them appearing once. Sequenced input: CD4+ T cells from PBMCs. The receptor source for this set is a human donor with Susac syndrome.

The genes are TRBV19 and TRBJ2-5; D tentatively fits TRBD1 or TRBD2 (5 bases each). V shed 4 bases and J shed 4 bases, with 13 bases lying between them. The CDR3 has 14 amino acids. Germline CDR1 reads LNHDA; CDR2 reads SQIVND (reference sequence). The CDR3 here is CASSTLGRGETQYF. The CDR3 DNA is TGTGCCAGTAGTACTCTGGGACGGGGAGAGACCCAGTACTTC.

The chain couples TRBV28 to TRBJ1-3; D is unclear. Trimming removed 3 bases from V and 4 bases from J, with 13 bases in between. Germline V gene sequence: CDR1 MDHEN, CDR2 SYDVKM. The CDR3 covers 15 residues. CDR3 DNA sequence: TGTGCCAGCAGTTTTCAGCAGGAGGGAGGAAACACCATATATTTT. Protein product: CASSFQQEGGNTIYF.

The V call is TRBV19, the J call TRBJ2-7; a possible D gene is TRBD1 (5 bases). Trimming stripped 3 bases from V and 4 bases from J, with 10 bases between. Germline V gene sequence: CDR1 LNHDA, CDR2 SQIVND (reference sequence). The CDR3 sequence is 13 residues long. The CDR3 DNA follows: TGTGCCAGTAGTATGAAGCAGGGATACGAGCAGTACTTC. It yields the protein CASSMKQGYEQYF.

CDR3 sequence: CASSQDRAQGREPQYF. The CDR3 DNA sequence: TGTGCCAGCAGCCAGGACCGGGCCCAAGGGAGGGAGCCCCAGTACTTC. The chain carries TRBV4-2 and TRBJ2-5; 7 bases align to TRBD2. Germline trimming cut 3 bases from V and 9 bases from J; bases unmatched to any gene: 16. The germline V gene encodes CDR1 LGHNA and CDR2 YNFKEQ. This CDR3 has 16 residues.

V and J are TRBV24-1 and TRBJ2-1, with TRBD2 matching over 10 bases. V trimming: 3 bases; J trimming: 9 bases; junction bases outside the gene matches: 7. The CDR3 is 15 residues long. Germline V gene sequence: CDR1 KGHDR, CDR2 SFDVKD. CDR3 nucleotide sequence: TGTGCCACCAGTGATAGCGGGAGGGCCCTCGGTGAGCAGTTCTTC. The encoded protein is CATSDSGRALGEQFF.

CDR3 nucleotide sequence: TGTGCCAGCAGCCAACAGGGGCTAAGCAATCAGCCCCAGCATTTT. Its protein product is CASSQQGLSNQPQHF. The rearrangement uses TRBV6-5 and TRBJ1-5, with TRBD1 matching over 7 bases. In germline, CDR1 is MNHEY, CDR2 SVGAGI. With V trimmed by 6 bases and J by 1 base, 6 bases remained unmatched. The length of the CDR3 is 15 residues.

This chain uses TRBV2 with TRBJ1-5; D is perhaps TRBD1 (6 bases). V was shortened by 5 bases and J by 4 bases, with 15 bases between the two germline ends. Looked up from germline, CDR1 is SNHLY and CDR2 is FYNNEI. CDR3 size: 15 residues. The CDR3 protein is CASSSGDRRNQPQHF. The CDR3 bases are TGTGCCAGCAGTTCCGGCGACAGGCGGAATCAGCCCCAGCATTTT.

CDR3 protein: CASSLDTDGYTF. CDR3 DNA sequence: TGTGCCAGCAGCTTAGATACGGATGGCTACACCTTC. V usage is TRBV7-2 and J usage is TRBJ1-2, with no clear D. The CDR3 contains 12 residues. Germline CDR1 and CDR2: SGHTA and FQGNSA. Trimming removed 1 base from V and 6 bases from J, with 6 bases in between.

J is TRBJ2-1 and V is TRBV20-1; 8 bases match TRBD2. This CDR3 spans 14 amino acids. CDR1 and CDR2 from the germline V gene are DFQATT and SNEGSKA (reference sequence). V trimming: 4 bases; J trimming: 3 bases; junction bases outside the gene matches: 5. Here the CDR3 DNA reads TGCAGTGCTACGCGGGGGGCGATCTACAATGAGCAGTTCTTC. As protein: CSATRGAIYNEQFF.